The 15 T cell receptor beta chains listed next were all sequenced from one sample in a study of T cell repertoires in cytomegalovirus infection. Using its own MiXCR run on the reads, TCRdb lists one record per CDR3 protein. Among under 200,000 distinct CDR3 sequences listed, about a tenth were seen once. Input material: PBMCs. The receptor source for this set is a human donor in good health (CMV status not recorded). Some clones in this sample may be carry-over from other donors' samples.

This clonotype was counted many times. V is TRBV28 and J is TRBJ2-3, with 8 bases fitting TRBD1. Trimming removed 7 bases from V and 6 bases from J; junction bases left unmatched: 12. CDR1 MDHEN and CDR2 SYDVKM come from the germline V gene. This CDR3 contains 15 residues. The CDR3 DNA is TGTGCCAGCACTCTCGCAGGGGGCGCCTGGGATACGCAGTATTTT. As protein: CASTLAGGAWDTQYF.

This clonotype was picked up many times. The CDR3 loop is CASSLEGVGNQPQHF. DNA of the CDR3: TGTGCCAGCAGCTTAGAAGGGGTGGGGAATCAGCCCCAGCATTTT. V gene TRBV7-2 combines with J gene TRBJ1-5; maybe TRBD1 (5 bases). CDR1 and CDR2 from the germline V gene are SGHTA and FQGNSA. This CDR3 spans 15 amino acids. Between the trimmed V and J ends, which lost 1 base and 4 bases, there was a span of 11 bases.

J is TRBJ2-7 and V is TRBV20-1; 13 bases are shared with TRBD2. This CDR3 comprises 15 residues. CDR1 and CDR2 from the germline V gene are DFQATT and SNEGSKA (reference sequence). J was trimmed by 6 bases and V by 5 bases; bases with no gene match: 10. In nucleotides, the CDR3 is TGCAGTGCTGGCGGACTAGCGGGAGAAACCCGCGAGCAGTACTTC. This encodes CSAGGLAGETREQYF.

This clonotype appeared many times. The CDR3 DNA sequence: TGTGCCAGCAGCCATCAGACAGAACCACTCAATCAGCCCCAGCATTTT. This translates into CASSHQTEPLNQPQHF. The chain joins TRBV6-2 or TRBV6-3 to TRBJ1-5, with a tentative D call TRBD1 (5 bases). V lost 6 bases, J lost 3 bases, and 18 bases lay in between. Germline CDR1 is MNHEY and CDR2 is SVGEGT. The CDR3 spans 16 residues.

The rearrangement joins TRBV12-3 or TRBV12-4 to TRBJ1-2; possibly TRBD1 for D (6 bases). The CDR3 runs to 14 residues. V was cut by 6 bases and J by 8 bases, with 19 bases left in between. The CDR3 loop reads CASSIGGLPSGYTF. DNA of the CDR3: TGTGCCAGCAGCATCGGGGGGCTTCCGTCGGGCTACACCTTC.

In its sample, this clonotype was seen a few times. As DNA, the CDR3 is TGTGCCAGGAGCGGGAGTGACACCGGGGAGCTGTTTTTT. Translating it yields CARSGSDTGELFF. The genes are TRBV7-9 and TRBJ2-2, with 8 bases lining up with TRBD2. Germline V CDR1 and CDR2: SEHNR, FQNEAQ (reference sequence). V lost 9 bases to trimming and J lost 3 bases; unmatched junction nucleotides: 3. The CDR3 length is 13 residues.

This clonotype was detected only a few times. This chain uses TRBV20-1 with TRBJ2-1, with 8 bases that match TRBD2. This CDR3 region has 15 residues. Germline loops: CDR1 DFQATT, CDR2 SNEGSKA (reference sequence). Unmatched junction bases numbered 14, after V lost 5 bases and J lost 8 bases. CDR3 residues: CSAPPLAGRRDEQFF. The CDR3 coding sequence is TGCAGTGCTCCGCCGCTAGCGGGTAGACGAGATGAGCAGTTCTTC.

This clonotype occurred many times. V gene TRBV7-2 combines with J gene TRBJ2-5, with 8 nucleotides matching TRBD1. CDR3 length: 15 residues. CDR1 and CDR2 from the germline V gene are SGHTA and FQGNSA. The J segment lost 2 bases and the V segment lost 5 bases, leaving 7 bases of the junction unmatched. The CDR3 protein is CASSRGQVQQETQYF. The CDR3, as DNA: TGTGCCAGCAGCCGGGGACAGGTCCAACAAGAGACCCAGTACTTC. Using reference TRBV7-2 and TRBJ2-5 for the parts outside the CDR3, the full variable domain is GAGVSQSPSNKVTEKGKDVELRCDPISGHTALYWYRQSLGQGLEFLIYFQGNSAPDKSGLPSDRFSAERTGGSVSTLTIQRTQQEDSAVYLCASSRGQVQQETQYFGPGTRLLVL.

This clonotype came up a few times. This sequence joins TRBV20-1 and TRBJ2-1, with TRBD2 matching over 8 bases. The CDR3 is 15 amino acids. After removal of 1 base from V and 3 bases from J, the junction contained 5 bases not matched to a gene. Per the germline V gene, CDR1 is DFQATT and CDR2 is SNEGSKA (reference sequence). CDR3 loop: CSARGSRGDYNEQFF. The CDR3 nucleotides read TGCAGTGCTAGAGGTTCGCGGGGGGACTACAATGAGCAGTTCTTC.

This chain links TRBV29-1 with TRBJ2-7; perhaps TRBD1 as D (6 bases). V was trimmed by 4 bases and J by 3 bases, leaving 10 bases between them. CDR3 length: 12 residues. Per the germline V gene, CDR1 is SQVTM and CDR2 is ANQGSEA. CDR3 protein: CSVGGHVYEQYF. CDR3 nucleotide sequence: TGCAGCGTTGGGGGACACGTCTACGAGCAGTACTTC.

This clonotype was recorded many times. The rearrangement joins TRBV7-2 to TRBJ2-7; maybe TRBD2 (6 bases). The CDR3 totals 15 residues. Germline CDR1 is SGHTA and CDR2 is FQGNSA. V was clipped by 1 base and J by 2 bases, with 12 bases between them. The CDR3 region has the DNA TGTGCCAGCAGCTTAGGAGGGAGGCCGACCTACGAGCAGTACGTC. It codes for CASSLGGRPTYEQYV.

A few counts support this clonotype. The V and J genes are TRBV5-1 and TRBJ1-1; D call uncertain. CDR1 and CDR2 (germline): SGHRS, YFSETQ. V dropped 0 bases and J dropped 4 bases, with 10 bases sitting between them. This CDR3 has 14 amino acids. The CDR3 nucleotides are TGCGCCAGCAGCTTGGACCGGCAGCGCACTGAAGCTTTCTTT. It codes for CASSLDRQRTEAFF.

DNA of the CDR3: TGCGCCAGCAGCCAAGATATACAGGGGATGGGGCTAGTCTATGGCTACACCTTC. It yields the protein CASSQDIQGMGLVYGYTF. The chain carries TRBV4-3 and TRBJ1-2; TRBD1 aligns across 7 bases. The CDR3 spans 18 residues. The germline gives CDR1 LGHNA, CDR2 YSLEER. The junction had 14 bases not matched to a gene; V was cut back by 0 bases and J by 4 bases.

The V call is TRBV12-3 or TRBV12-4, the J call TRBJ1-4; D might be TRBD1 (6 bases). The length of the CDR3 is 15 residues. The V gene lost 4 bases and the J gene lost 8 bases, with 17 bases spanning the gap. The CDR3 is CASSSTGFNREKLFF. The DNA of the CDR3 is TGTGCCAGCAGTTCAACAGGGTTTAATCGGGAAAAACTGTTTTTT.

The table lists this clonotype with many counts. The CDR3: CASSPIDRLETQYF. CDR3 sequence (DNA): TGTGCCAGCAGCCCAATCGATCGACTTGAGACCCAGTACTTC. The rearrangement links TRBV7-8 to TRBJ2-5; D not resolved. The CDR3 extends over 14 amino acids. Deletions cut 5 bases from V and 5 bases from J, with 15 bases between. Germline CDR1 SGHVS, CDR2 FQNEAQ.